These 27 T cell receptor beta chains were sequenced from one sample in a study of technical replicates of blood from a handful of donors. Libraries were prepared by immunoSEQ multiplex PCR; TCRdb keeps only in-frame clonotypes and omits some of them. Of 70,000 or so clones in the sample, over 80% are singletons; the top ten hold approximately 4.6%. What was sequenced was PBMCs. These receptors all come from a human donor in good health. Some clones in this sample may be carry-over from other donors' samples.

The rearrangement uses TRBV6-1 and TRBJ1-2; a weak D match, TRBD1 (5 bases). This CDR3 spans 15 amino acids. The germline gives CDR1 MNHNS, CDR2 SASEGT. Trimming took 0 bases from V and 3 from J, leaving 11 bases between them. This CDR3 is CASSEATGGDYGYTF. The CDR3 bases are TGTGCCAGCAGTGAAGCCACCGGAGGGGACTATGGCTACACCTTC.

This clone was seen a single time. The chain is built from TRBV7-2 and TRBJ1-3; a weak D match, TRBD1 (5 bases). Germline assignment: CDR1 SGHTA and CDR2 FQGNSA. The CDR3 contains 16 residues. The V and J ends lost 5 bases and 0 bases respectively, with 14 bases between them. The DNA of the CDR3 is TGTGCCAGCAGCCCCTGGGGCAGCAACTCTGGAAACACCATATATTTT. It is translated as CASSPWGSNSGNTIYF.

This chain joins TRBV6-5 and TRBJ2-3; D not certain. The germline V gene has CDR1 MNHEY and CDR2 SVGAGI. This CDR3 has 11 amino acids. V lost 2 bases and J lost 6, with 3 bases in between. The CDR3 region is CASSYADTQYF. In DNA form, the CDR3 reads TGTGCCAGCAGTTACGCGGATACGCAGTATTTT.

V gene TRBV27 combines with J gene TRBJ2-1, with no clear D. V was shortened by 4 bases and J by 12 bases, with 10 bases between the two germline ends. The CDR3 length is 11 residues. Germline V CDR1 and CDR2: MNHEY, SMNVEV (reference sequence). In nucleotides, the CDR3 is TGTGCCAGCAGTTCCCGTTTTTCGCAGTTCTTC. This encodes CASSSRFSQFF.

This sequence joins TRBV5-4 and TRBJ2-2; TRBD2 matches 14 bases. The germline V gene has CDR1 SGHNT and CDR2 YYREEE (reference sequence). J was trimmed by 3 bases and V by 4 bases; bases with no gene match: 5. CDR3 length: 17 amino acids. CDR3 coding DNA: TGTGCCAGCAGCAGGGGACTAGCGGGAGTAGACACCGGGGAGCTGTTTTTT. It is translated as CASSRGLAGVDTGELFF.

The chain joins TRBV11-1 to TRBJ2-7; TRBD1 is a possible D gene (6 bases). CDR3 length: 15 amino acids. The germline V gene has CDR1 SGHAT and CDR2 FQDESV (reference sequence). V dropped 5 bases and J dropped 2 bases, with 16 bases sitting between them. This CDR3 reads CASSLFQGQAYEQYF. CDR3 DNA: TGTGCCAGCAGCCTATTTCAGGGACAAGCCTACGAGCAGTACTTC.

V usage is TRBV2 and J usage is TRBJ1-2, with D maybe TRBD1 (5 bases). The germline V and J ends were trimmed by 6 bases and 4 bases, with 12 bases remaining between them. This CDR3 region has 13 residues. Germline V lookup: CDR1 SNHLY, CDR2 FYNNEI. In DNA form, the CDR3 reads TGTGCCAGCAGGGGGCTCGCGGCCTATGGCTACACCTTC. Its protein is CASRGLAAYGYTF.

The CDR3 loop is CASSPTGSRVNEQFF. The CDR3 nucleotides read TGCGCCAGCAGCCCGACAGGGTCTAGGGTCAATGAGCAGTTCTTC. The chain is built from TRBV4-3 and TRBJ2-1, with 7 positions matching TRBD1. This CDR3 region has 15 residues. V dropped 4 bases and J dropped 6; count of bases not matched to a gene: 9. Germline V gives CDR1 LGHNA, CDR2 YSLEER.

The chain has TRBV4-1 and TRBJ1-2; 8 nucleotides match TRBD1. CDR1 is MGHRA, CDR2 YSYEKL, per germline. The CDR3 is made up of 16 amino acids. J was trimmed by 0 bases and V by 1 base; bases with no gene match: 4. DNA of the CDR3: TGCGCCAGCAGCCAAGCGACAGGGGAAGCTAACTATGGCTACACCTTC. Translation: CASSQATGEANYGYTF.

The V and J genes are TRBV9 and TRBJ2-5; TRBD1 aligns across 7 bases. V was pared by 3 bases and J by 1 base, with 3 bases of the junction left unmatched. This CDR3 comprises 14 residues. Germline V gives CDR1 SGDLS, CDR2 YYNGEE. In nucleotides, the CDR3 is TGTGCCAGCAGCGCGGACAGGCTCCAAGAGACCCAGTACTTC. It yields the protein CASSADRLQETQYF.

This clone was picked up one time. The rearrangement uses TRBV7-9 and TRBJ1-1, with D uncertain. Trimming shortened V by 5 bases and J by 4 bases, and 11 bases separated the two germline ends. Germline V gene sequence: CDR1 SEHNR, CDR2 FQNEAQ (reference sequence). The CDR3 spans 13 residues. The CDR3 sequence: CASSAPLSTEAFF. The DNA of the CDR3 is TGTGCCAGCAGCGCCCCCCTTAGCACTGAAGCTTTCTTT.

The rearrangement links TRBV2 to TRBJ1-5; 10 bases fit TRBD1. CDR1 SNHLY and CDR2 FYNNEI come from the germline V gene. The CDR3 is 13 amino acids. Losses at the gene ends were 8 bases for V and 6 bases for J; bases not matched to a gene: 4. In DNA form, the CDR3 reads TGTGCCAGCGGACAGGGGGGGGGTCAGCCCCAGCATTTT. Its translation is CASGQGGGQPQHF.

V usage is TRBV6-1 and J usage is TRBJ2-7; TRBD2 matches at 8 bases. Germline trimming cut 10 bases from V and 3 bases from J; bases unmatched to any gene: 8. There are 13 residues in the CDR3. The germline V gene has CDR1 MNHNS and CDR2 SASEGT. The CDR3 is CAIYSGEHYEQYF. CDR3 DNA sequence: TGTGCCATATATAGCGGGGAACACTACGAGCAGTACTTC.

The chain recombines TRBV6-6 with TRBJ1-3, with a possible D match to TRBD1 (5 bases). Deletions cut 7 bases from V and 1 base from J, with 11 bases between. Germline CDR1 is MNHNY and CDR2 is SVGAGI (reference sequence). The CDR3 covers 14 residues. As DNA, the CDR3 is TGTGCCAGCAATGATCAGGGTTCTGGAAACACCATATATTTT. Amino acids: CASNDQGSGNTIYF.

J is TRBJ2-7 and V is TRBV7-9; 8 nucleotides agree with TRBD1. Germline CDR1 is SEHNR and CDR2 is FQNEAQ (reference sequence). The V segment lost 8 bases and the J segment 5 bases; nucleotides outside the gene matches: 11. The CDR3 sequence is 14 residues long. CDR3 DNA sequence: TGTGCCAGCGCTGCGGGCAGGGGGCTAAACGAGCAGTACTTC. It translates to CASAAGRGLNEQYF.

The chain joins TRBV19 to TRBJ1-2, with TRBD1 matching 10 bases. The CDR3 contains 17 residues. V lost 5 bases and J lost 4; bases outside the gene matches: 13. Germline V gives CDR1 LNHDA, CDR2 SQIVND (reference sequence). In DNA form, the CDR3 reads TGTGCCAGTAGTCCCCCCGTTGGGACAGGGGCTGTCTATGGCTACACCTTC. Translated, it gives CASSPPVGTGAVYGYTF.

The chain recombines TRBV18 with TRBJ2-7; 10 bases fit TRBD2. The CDR3 is 15 amino acids. Losses at the gene ends were 6 bases for V and 2 bases for J; bases not matched to a gene: 7. CDR1 and CDR2 (germline): KGHSH, LQKENI. In DNA form, the CDR3 reads TGTGCCAGCTCCCCCGGGACTAGCGAAACCTACGAGCAGTACTTC. Residues: CASSPGTSETYEQYF.

This chain links TRBV4-2 with TRBJ2-3, with 10 bases aligning to TRBD2. The J segment lost 6 bases and the V segment lost 0 bases, leaving 12 bases of the junction unmatched. The CDR3 is made up of 18 amino acids. Per germline, CDR1 LGHNA and CDR2 YNFKEQ. In nucleotides, the CDR3 is TGTGCCAGCAGCCAAGACCCCGCTAGCGGGAGTAATCCCGATACGCAGTATTTT. Translation gives CASSQDPASGSNPDTQYF.

The V gene is TRBV18, the J gene TRBJ2-7; TRBD1 agrees at 10 bases. Germline loops: CDR1 KGHSH, CDR2 LQKENI. V lost 6 bases to trimming and J lost 0 bases; unmatched junction nucleotides: 5. The CDR3 extends over 15 amino acids. In DNA form, the CDR3 reads TGTGCCAGCTCCCGGGGACAGGGGCCCTCCTACGAGCAGTACTTC. This sequence encodes CASSRGQGPSYEQYF.

The J gene is TRBJ2-5, the V gene TRBV7-2, with TRBD2 identical over 11 bases. This CDR3 is built from 17 residues. V trimming: 4 bases; J trimming: 4 bases; junction bases outside the gene matches: 11. Looked up from germline, CDR1 is SGHTA and CDR2 is FQGNSA. The CDR3 loop reads CASSSHLTSGSRETQYF. The CDR3, as DNA: TGTGCCAGCAGCTCACACCTAACTAGCGGGAGCCGAGAGACCCAGTACTTC.

The chain uses TRBV14 and TRBJ2-3; 7 bases map to TRBD2. With V trimmed by 7 bases and J by 2 bases, 3 bases remained unmatched. Germline loops: CDR1 SGHDN, CDR2 FVKESK. The CDR3 has 13 residues. The CDR3 spells CASTAGFTDTQYF. The CDR3 DNA reads TGTGCCAGCACAGCGGGGTTCACAGATACGCAGTATTTT.

This chain links TRBV19 with TRBJ2-1; the match to TRBD2 covers 9 bases. CDR1 LNHDA and CDR2 SQIVND come from the germline V gene (reference sequence). CDR3 length: 12 residues. V trimming: 11 bases; J trimming: 7 bases; junction bases outside the gene matches: 6. Written as DNA, the CDR3 is TGTGCCCTAGCGGGACCTGGGAATGAGCAGTTCTTC. This encodes CALAGPGNEQFF.

The chain recombines TRBV10-3 with TRBJ2-7; TRBD1 matches at 7 bases. Per germline, CDR1 ENHRY and CDR2 SYGVKD. Trimming removed 2 bases from V and 0 bases from J; junction bases left unmatched: 1. The CDR3 length is 14 residues. For the CDR3, the DNA is TGTGCCATCAGTGAGAGGGGGCCCTCCTACGAGCAGTACTTC. Protein sequence: CAISERGPSYEQYF.

This clone was detected only once. The chain joins TRBV7-9 to TRBJ1-1, with 8 nucleotides matching TRBD1. The V gene end was trimmed by 5 bases and the J gene end by 4 bases; junction bases not matched to a gene: 6. The CDR3 length is 14 residues. The germline CDR1 and CDR2 sequences are SEHNR and FQNEAQ (reference sequence). CDR3: CASSPGTGLTEAFF. The CDR3 DNA is TGTGCCAGCAGCCCCGGGACAGGACTCACTGAAGCTTTCTTT.

The chain is built from TRBV5-5 and TRBJ2-5, with 9 bases matching TRBD1. Germline V CDR1 and CDR2: SGHKS, YYEKEE (reference sequence). V lost 4 bases, J lost 4 bases, and 5 bases stayed unmatched. The CDR3 has 14 residues. For the CDR3, the DNA is TGTGCCAGCAGCCTAGGACAGGGGCTAGAGACCCAGTACTTC. Protein: CASSLGQGLETQYF.

V usage is TRBV6-5 and J usage is TRBJ1-2; 7 bases fit TRBD1. The germline gives CDR1 MNHEY, CDR2 SVGAGI. With V trimmed by 4 bases and J by 5 bases, 10 bases remained unmatched. The CDR3 is 15 residues long. The CDR3 loop is CASSSHGTDYYGYTF. The CDR3 nucleotides are TGTGCCAGCAGTTCCCACGGGACAGACTATTATGGCTACACCTTC.

The gene calls are TRBV5-3 and TRBJ1-5; a possible D gene is TRBD1 (6 bases). TRBV5-3 has ORF status, its function being uncertain. Trimming removed 8 bases from V and 4 bases from J, with 28 bases in between. CDR3 length: 18 amino acids. The CDR3 sequence is CASTLIVRTDFLNQPQHF. CDR3 sequence (DNA): TGTGCCAGTACACTAATCGTAAGGACAGATTTCCTAAATCAGCCCCAGCATTTT.